The rows below give T cell receptor beta chains drawn from one sample of a study of T cell responses to AZD1222 COVID-19 vaccine. Using immunoSEQ multiplex PCR, the repertoire was profiled, and TCRdb retains in-frame clones only, with some absent. The data show roughly 120,000 clones, with about 90% seen just once and around 1.5% held by the top ten. This material consisted of peripheral blood, taken 28 days after the second AZD1222 dose. Receptors were obtained from an adult who received the AZD1222 COVID-19 vaccine. CDR3s include the opening cysteine and the closing phenylalanine or tryptophan. D genes are given only for firm matches. Clone size is given for some rows only: seen once, a few or many times, or a class if the clone is expanded.

d_call,v_call,j_call,clone_size,cdr3_nt,cdr3_aa
.,TRBV5-6,TRBJ2-3,.,TGTGCCAGCAGCTTCCAGGGACCAGATACGCAGTATTTT,CASSFQGPDTQYF
TRBD2,TRBV5-5,TRBJ2-5,.,TGTGCCAGCAGCCCCGGACTAGCAGAGACCCAGTACTTC,CASSPGLAETQYF
.,TRBV28,TRBJ1-2,.,TGTGCCAGCAGTCAACCATACAGGGACATTGGCTACACCTTC,CASSQPYRDIGYTF
TRBD1,TRBV7-9,TRBJ2-7,.,TGTGCCAGCAGCCCATACCGGGACAGGGGCGGCGAGCAGTACTTC,CASSPYRDRGGEQYF
TRBD2,TRBV2,TRBJ2-7,once,TGTGCCAGCAGTGAACTAGCGGGAGGGTGGGAGCAGTACTTC,CASSELAGGWEQYF
.,TRBV28,TRBJ1-3,.,TGTGCCAGCAGCTCCTCGTGGGAGGGGACTGGAAACACCATATATTTT,CASSSSWEGTGNTIYF
TRBD2,TRBV9,TRBJ2-2,.,TGTGCCAGCAGAATAGCGGGAGCAGGTACCGGGGAGCTGTTTTTT,CASRIAGAGTGELFF
.,TRBV28,TRBJ2-1,.,TGTGCCAGCAGTCCCCCAATCAATGAGCAGTTCTTC,CASSPPINEQFF
.,TRBV7-3,TRBJ2-1,.,TGTGCCAGCAGCTTATCGAGCGGGAATGAGCAGTTCTTC,CASSLSSGNEQFF
.,TRBV7-3,TRBJ2-2,.,TGTGCCAGCAGCTTTGTTCGGCAGGGAAACACCGGGGAGCTGTTTTTT,CASSFVRQGNTGELFF
TRBD1,TRBV6-5,TRBJ2-2,.,TGTGCCAGCAAACGACAGGGGGTCACCGGGGAGCTGTTTTTT,CASKRQGVTGELFF
.,TRBV7-8,TRBJ2-1,.,TGTGCCAGCAGCTCCCCAGAGTTGGGATACGACAATGAGCAGTTCTTC,CASSSPELGYDNEQFF
.,TRBV6-5,TRBJ1-3,.,TGTGCCAGCAGTTACCGTTCCACCCGGGGAAACACCATATATTTT,CASSYRSTRGNTIYF
.,TRBV3-1/TRBV3-2,TRBJ2-3,.,TGTGCCAGCAGCCAAGACCCTTCGGATTCGGGAACGCAGTATTTT,CASSQDPSDSGTQYF
TRBD2,TRBV12-5,TRBJ2-1,.,TGTGCTAGTGGTTTGGTAACGCGGGAGGGCAGCAATGAGCAGTTCTTC,CASGLVTREGSNEQFF
.,TRBV30,TRBJ1-5,.,TGTGCCTGGAGAGGTTCAGGTCAGCCCCAGCATTTT,CAWRGSGQPQHF
TRBD2,TRBV28,TRBJ2-7,.,TGTGCCAGCAGTTCACTAGCGGGAGGAATCTACGAGCAGTACTTC,CASSSLAGGIYEQYF
.,TRBV4-1,TRBJ1-1,.,TGCGCCAGCAGCCCCGGGGTGGATTCGAAAACTGAAGCTTTCTTT,CASSPGVDSKTEAFF
.,TRBV6-5,TRBJ2-1,.,TGTGCCAGCTCTCTTAGCAATGAGCAGTTCTTC,CASSLSNEQFF
TRBD1,TRBV29-1,TRBJ1-1,.,TGCAGCGGCCAGACAGGGCCAGGGGGAGCTTTCTTT,CSGQTGPGGAFF
.,TRBV2,TRBJ2-6,.,TGTGCCAGCACGCAGGGCGCTGGGGCCAACGTCCTGACTTTC,CASTQGAGANVLTF
.,TRBV14,TRBJ2-2,.,TGTGCCAGCAGCCAAGGACTGGACGCGCTGAACACCGGGGAGCTGTTTTTT,CASSQGLDALNTGELFF
TRBD1,TRBV29-1,TRBJ2-3,.,TGCAGCGTACTAGGGGGCAGCACAGATACGCAGTATTTT,CSVLGGSTDTQYF
.,TRBV2,TRBJ2-1,.,TGTGCCAGCAGTCCGGGACTGGTCAATGAGCAGTTCTTC,CASSPGLVNEQFF
.,TRBV28,TRBJ1-1,.,TGTGCCAGCAGTCCCCGACAGATCAACACTGAAGCTTTCTTT,CASSPRQINTEAFF
.,TRBV5-4,TRBJ2-1,.,TGTGCCAGCAGCTTCCCGGGAACCTACAATGAGCAGTTCTTC,CASSFPGTYNEQFF
TRBD2,TRBV2,TRBJ2-1,.,TGTGCCAGCAGTGAGGGACTAGCGGGATACAATGAGCAGTTCTTC,CASSEGLAGYNEQFF
.,TRBV5-4,TRBJ2-2,.,TGTGCCAGCAGCTTGAGCCAGGGGAACACCGGGGAGCTGTTTTTT,CASSLSQGNTGELFF
TRBD1,TRBV7-6,TRBJ1-2,.,TGTGCCAGCAGCTTAAGGGGACAGGGAGACTACACCTTC,CASSLRGQGDYTF
.,TRBV4-1,TRBJ1-1,.,TGCGCCAGCAGCCCCTCGGAAGGTTACACTGAAGCTTTCTTT,CASSPSEGYTEAFF
.,TRBV18,TRBJ1-1,.,TGTGCCAGCTCACCAGTAGGGGGGATGGCTTTCTTT,CASSPVGGMAFF
.,TRBV15,TRBJ2-2,.,TGTGCCACCAGCAGACTCCGGGACCGACTGAACACCGGGGAGCTGTTTTTT,CATSRLRDRLNTGELFF
.,TRBV15,TRBJ2-5,.,TGTGCCACCAGCAGAGTGAGCGGGTCAGAGACCCAGTACTTC,CATSRVSGSETQYF
.,TRBV29-1,TRBJ1-4,.,TGCAGCGTTGCCCCCAGGGGCGCGACTAATGAAAAACTGTTTTTT,CSVAPRGATNEKLFF
TRBD2,TRBV2,TRBJ2-5,.,TGTGCCAGCAGTGCGCTAGCGGGAGTCCGGGAGACCCAGTACTTC,CASSALAGVRETQYF
TRBD2,TRBV29-1,TRBJ2-5,.,TGCAGGGGACTAGCGGACGAGTGGGGGGAGACCCAGTACTTC,CRGLADEWGETQYF
.,TRBV7-9,TRBJ1-3,.,TGTGCCAGCAGCTTAATAGCGGGCGACTCTGGAAACACCATATATTTT,CASSLIAGDSGNTIYF
.,TRBV12-3/TRBV12-4,TRBJ1-1,.,TGTGCCAGCAGGGTCCAAGAGGACACTGAAGCTTTCTTT,CASRVQEDTEAFF
TRBD2,TRBV7-9,TRBJ2-3,once,TGTGCCAGCAGCTCCACTAGCGCGCACACAGATACGCAGTATTTT,CASSSTSAHTDTQYF
TRBD1,TRBV25-1,TRBJ2-3,.,TGTGCCAGCAGTGAGACAGGGGGGAGCACAGATACGCAGTATTTT,CASSETGGSTDTQYF
.,TRBV7-9,TRBJ2-1,.,TGTGCCAGCGGCCCGCTCGATACAATGCTGCAGTTCTTC,CASGPLDTMLQFF
TRBD2,TRBV30,TRBJ2-7,few,TGTGCCTGGACGGGGGGTGGCTACGAGCAGTACTTC,CAWTGGGYEQYF
.,TRBV29-1,TRBJ2-5,.,TGCAGCGCCCAGGTGCGGCTCCAAGAGACCCAGTACTTC,CSAQVRLQETQYF
TRBD1,TRBV2,TRBJ1-5,.,TGTGCCAGCAGCGAAGACAGGGGGAGTTGGCAGCCCCAGCATTTT,CASSEDRGSWQPQHF
.,TRBV28,TRBJ1-4,.,TGTGCCAGCAGTTTAGATTATCGGGGCCATGATGTGTTTTTT,CASSLDYRGHDVFF